The rows below give T cell receptor beta chains drawn from one sample of a study of blood T cell repertoires in COVID-19. The method was immunoSEQ multiplex PCR; TCRdb's version includes in-frame clones alone and lacks a portion of them. The sample has some 200,000 clones, 85% to 90% seen once. The sample taken for sequencing was peripheral blood. These receptor sequences come from a man older than 75 with acute or convalescent COVID-19. Both conserved end residues are part of each CDR3. D genes are given only for firm matches. Clone size is not always given. Where it is, it says once, few, many or a class for expanded clones.

j_call | d_call | v_call | clone_size | cdr3_nt | cdr3_aa
TRBJ2-5 | NA | TRBV6-1 | NA | TGTGCCAGCAGTGAACGGGGGGCCTTAGAGACCCAGTACTTC | CASSERGALETQYF
TRBJ2-2 | NA | TRBV10-3 | few | TGTGCCATCAACCCCGGGACTAACACCGGGGAGCTGTTTTTT | CAINPGTNTGELFF
TRBJ2-5 | NA | TRBV10-2 | NA | TGCGCCAGCAGCGTAGGGGAAGAGACCCAGTACTTC | CASSVGEETQYF
TRBJ2-7 | TRBD1 | TRBV3-1/TRBV3-2 | NA | TGTGCCAGCAGCCAAGCACAGGGGGCGTACTACGAGCAGTACTTC | CASSQAQGAYYEQYF
TRBJ1-5 | NA | TRBV5-5 | NA | TGTGCCAGCAGCTGGGGAGGGCGTGGCAATCAGCCCCAGCATTTT | CASSWGGRGNQPQHF
TRBJ1-3 | NA | TRBV6-5 | NA | TGTGCCAGCAGGTGGGAGGAGGACGGAAACACCATATATTTT | CASRWEEDGNTIYF
TRBJ2-1 | NA | TRBV9 | once | TGTGCCAGCAGCGTAGTAGGACAGTCCTACAATGAGCAGTTCTTC | CASSVVGQSYNEQFF
TRBJ1-2 | NA | TRBV5-1 | NA | TGCGCCAGCAGCTTTTCAGGGGACAAAGACGGCTACACCTTC | CASSFSGDKDGYTF
TRBJ2-3 | TRBD2 | TRBV19 | NA | TGTGCCAGTAGTAATTGGCGGGAGTTCACAGATACGCAGTATTTT | CASSNWREFTDTQYF
TRBJ2-1 | NA | TRBV29-1 | NA | TGCAGCGTTGAAGGGAGTCAGTTTTACAATGAGCAGTTCTTC | CSVEGSQFYNEQFF
TRBJ2-3 | TRBD1 | TRBV2 | NA | TGTGCCAGCAGGCCCTTCGCGGGACAGGAGTTTGGTGCGCAGTATTTT | CASRPFAGQEFGAQYF
TRBJ2-2 | TRBD2 | TRBV7-7 | NA | TGTGCCAGCAGCCCAGCGGGAGCCACCGGGGAGCTGTTTTTT | CASSPAGATGELFF
TRBJ1-4 | TRBD1 | TRBV2 | NA | TGTGCCAGCAGAAAACAGGGGGCCACTAATGAAAAACTGTTTTTT | CASRKQGATNEKLFF
TRBJ2-1 | TRBD2 | TRBV11-3 | NA | TGTGCCAGCAGCTTTCTGACTAGCGGGAGGCCTACGGATGAGCAGTTCTTC | CASSFLTSGRPTDEQFF
TRBJ2-7 | NA | TRBV6-1 | NA | TGTGCCAGCAGTGAATCCGCTGTTAGCGCCTACGAGCAGTACTTC | CASSESAVSAYEQYF
TRBJ1-1 | NA | TRBV6-5 | NA | TGTGCCAGCAGCCTATTAGAGAACACTGAAGCTTTCTTT | CASSLLENTEAFF
TRBJ1-2 | NA | TRBV14 | once | TGTGCCAGCAGCCATGGACAAGCTCCCTATGGCTACACCTTC | CASSHGQAPYGYTF
TRBJ2-1 | TRBD2 | TRBV2 | few | TGTGCCAGCAGGAGAATCGGGACTAGCGGGGGCAATGAGCAGTTCTTC | CASRRIGTSGGNEQFF
TRBJ1-2 | NA | TRBV24-1 | NA | TGTGCCACCAGTGCAGCCGACAGTTATGGCTACACCTTC | CATSAADSYGYTF
TRBJ2-4 | TRBD2 | TRBV7-2 | NA | TGTGCCAGCAGCTTAGGGGCCCTAGCGGGAGTTGGGAGTAGCATTCAGTACTTC | CASSLGALAGVGSSIQYF